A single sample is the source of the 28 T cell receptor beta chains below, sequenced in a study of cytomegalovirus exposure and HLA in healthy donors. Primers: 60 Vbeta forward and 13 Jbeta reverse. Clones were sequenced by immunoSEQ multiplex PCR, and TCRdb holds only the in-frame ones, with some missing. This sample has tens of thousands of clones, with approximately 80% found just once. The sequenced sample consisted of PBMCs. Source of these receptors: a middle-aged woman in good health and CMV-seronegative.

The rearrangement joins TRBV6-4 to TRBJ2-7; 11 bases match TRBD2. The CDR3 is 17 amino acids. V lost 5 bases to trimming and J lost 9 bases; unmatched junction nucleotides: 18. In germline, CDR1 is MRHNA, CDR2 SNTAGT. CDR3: CASSSGTSGKIFKGQYF. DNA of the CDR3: TGTGCCAGCAGTTCGGGGACTAGCGGTAAGATATTTAAGGGGCAGTACTTC.

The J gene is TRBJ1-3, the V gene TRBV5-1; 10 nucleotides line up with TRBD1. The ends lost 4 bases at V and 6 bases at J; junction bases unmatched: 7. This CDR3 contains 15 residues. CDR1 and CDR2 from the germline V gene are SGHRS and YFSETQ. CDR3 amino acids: CASSAGTGALNTIYF. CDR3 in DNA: TGCGCCAGCAGCGCGGGGACAGGGGCTTTAAACACCATATATTTT.

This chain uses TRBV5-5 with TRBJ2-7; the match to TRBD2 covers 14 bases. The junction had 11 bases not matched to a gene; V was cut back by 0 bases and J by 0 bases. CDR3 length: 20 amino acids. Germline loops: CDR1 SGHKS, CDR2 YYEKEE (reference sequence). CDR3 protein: CASSLEAPGLAGANSYEQYF. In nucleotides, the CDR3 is TGTGCCAGCAGCTTGGAGGCCCCGGGACTAGCGGGAGCTAACTCCTACGAGCAGTACTTC.

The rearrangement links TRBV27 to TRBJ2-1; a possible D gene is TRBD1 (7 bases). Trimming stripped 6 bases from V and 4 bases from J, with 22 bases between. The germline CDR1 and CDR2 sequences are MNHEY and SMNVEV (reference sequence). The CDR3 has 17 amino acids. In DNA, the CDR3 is TGTGCCAGCAGCGTAAGGACAGGATCGGCGGGGTACAATGAGCAGTTCTTC. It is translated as CASSVRTGSAGYNEQFF.

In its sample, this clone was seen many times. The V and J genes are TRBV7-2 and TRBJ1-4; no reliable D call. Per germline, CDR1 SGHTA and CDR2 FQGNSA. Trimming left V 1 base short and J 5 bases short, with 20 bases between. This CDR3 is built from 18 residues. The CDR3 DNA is TGTGCCAGCAGCTTAGGGACCGCCGGGATTTGGAAGAATGAAAAACTGTTTTTT. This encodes CASSLGTAGIWKNEKLFF.

CDR3 protein: CAWRRDSPRIRYGYTF. CDR3 DNA: TGTGCCTGGAGAAGGGACAGCCCGAGGATCCGCTATGGCTACACCTTC. This chain uses TRBV30 with TRBJ1-2, with 7 bases aligning to TRBD1. Germline V CDR1 and CDR2: GTSNPN, SVGIG (reference sequence). The CDR3 is made up of 16 amino acids. Trimming at V came to 3 bases and at J to 4 bases, leaving 14 bases not matched to a gene.

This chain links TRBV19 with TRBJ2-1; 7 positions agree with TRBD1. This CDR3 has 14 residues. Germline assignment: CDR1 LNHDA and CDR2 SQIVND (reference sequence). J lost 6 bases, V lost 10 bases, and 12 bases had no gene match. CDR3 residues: CAIRPPNRGNEQFF. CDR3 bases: TGTGCCATCAGACCCCCCAACAGGGGCAATGAGCAGTTCTTC.

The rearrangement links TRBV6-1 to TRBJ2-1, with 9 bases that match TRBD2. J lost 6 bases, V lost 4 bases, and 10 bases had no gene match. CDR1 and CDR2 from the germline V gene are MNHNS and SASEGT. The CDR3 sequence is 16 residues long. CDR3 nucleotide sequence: TGTGCCAGCAGTGGCCCGGGACTAGCCATTACCAATGAGCAGTTCTTC. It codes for CASSGPGLAITNEQFF.

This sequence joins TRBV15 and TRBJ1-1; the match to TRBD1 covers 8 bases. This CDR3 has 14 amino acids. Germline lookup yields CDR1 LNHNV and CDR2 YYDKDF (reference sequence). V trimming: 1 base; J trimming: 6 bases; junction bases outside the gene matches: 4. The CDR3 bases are TGTGCCACCAGCAGAGGGACAGGGTGGGCTGAAGCTTTCTTT. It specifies CATSRGTGWAEAFF. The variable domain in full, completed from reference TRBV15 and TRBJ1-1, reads DAMVIQNPRYQVTQFGKPVTLSCSQTLNHNVMYWYQQKSSQAPKLLFHYYDKDFNNEADTPDNFQSRRPNTSFCFLDIRSPGLGDTAMYLCATSRGTGWAEAFFGQGTRLTVV.

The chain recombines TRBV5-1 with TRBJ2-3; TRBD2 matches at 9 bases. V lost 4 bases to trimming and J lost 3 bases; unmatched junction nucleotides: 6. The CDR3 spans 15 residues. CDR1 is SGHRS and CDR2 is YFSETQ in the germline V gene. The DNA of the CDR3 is TGCGCCAGCAGCCTAGCGGGATTCCCGACAGATACGCAGTATTTT. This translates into CASSLAGFPTDTQYF.

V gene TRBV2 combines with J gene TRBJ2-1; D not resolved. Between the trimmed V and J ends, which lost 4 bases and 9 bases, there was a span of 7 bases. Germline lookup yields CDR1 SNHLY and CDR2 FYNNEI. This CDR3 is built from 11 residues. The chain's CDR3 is CASSGSREQFF. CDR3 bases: TGTGCCAGCAGTGGTAGTCGTGAGCAGTTCTTC.

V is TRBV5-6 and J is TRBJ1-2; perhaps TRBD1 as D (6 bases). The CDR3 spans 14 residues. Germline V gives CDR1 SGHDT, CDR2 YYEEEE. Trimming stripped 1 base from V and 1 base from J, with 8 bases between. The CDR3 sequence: CASSLKGHNYGYTF. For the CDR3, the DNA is TGTGCCAGCAGCTTGAAGGGACATAACTATGGCTACACCTTC.

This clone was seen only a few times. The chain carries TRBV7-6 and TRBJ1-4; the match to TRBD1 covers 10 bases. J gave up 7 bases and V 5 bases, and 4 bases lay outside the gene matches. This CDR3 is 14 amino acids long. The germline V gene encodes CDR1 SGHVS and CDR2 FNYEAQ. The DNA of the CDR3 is TGTGCCAGCAGCCCAAGGACAGGGGGTGAAAAACTGTTTTTT. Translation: CASSPRTGGEKLFF.

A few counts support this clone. CDR3 loop: CASSRDSSSGNTIYF. CDR3 nucleotide sequence: TGTGCCAGCAGCCGGGACTCGAGCTCTGGAAACACCATATATTTT. The chain is built from TRBV6-4 and TRBJ1-3, with a tentative D call TRBD1 (5 bases). This CDR3 has 15 residues. The germline V gene encodes CDR1 MRHNA and CDR2 SNTAGT. V was cut by 6 bases and J by 0 bases, with 12 bases left in between.

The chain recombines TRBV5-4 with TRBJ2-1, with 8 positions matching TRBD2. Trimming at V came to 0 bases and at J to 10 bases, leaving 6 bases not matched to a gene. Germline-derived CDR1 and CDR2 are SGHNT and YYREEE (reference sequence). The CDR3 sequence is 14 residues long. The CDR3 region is CASSLGLAGTEQFF. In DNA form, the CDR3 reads TGTGCCAGCAGCTTGGGGCTAGCGGGCACAGAGCAGTTCTTC.

The CDR3 protein is CASSSSGGADTGELFF. The CDR3 nucleotides read TGTGCCAGCAGCTCCAGTGGGGGGGCCGACACCGGGGAGCTGTTTTTT. The chain carries TRBV9 and TRBJ2-2, with TRBD2 as a possible D gene (7 bases). Germline V CDR1 and CDR2: SGDLS, YYNGEE. The CDR3 runs 16 residues. V was shortened by 4 bases and J by 3 bases, with 16 bases between the two germline ends.

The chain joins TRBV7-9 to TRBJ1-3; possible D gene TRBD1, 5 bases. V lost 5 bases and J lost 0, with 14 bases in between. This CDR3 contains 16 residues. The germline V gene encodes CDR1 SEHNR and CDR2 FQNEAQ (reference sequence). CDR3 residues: CASSATVSLSGNTIYF. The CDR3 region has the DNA TGTGCCAGCAGCGCGACAGTGTCCCTCTCTGGAAACACCATATATTTT.

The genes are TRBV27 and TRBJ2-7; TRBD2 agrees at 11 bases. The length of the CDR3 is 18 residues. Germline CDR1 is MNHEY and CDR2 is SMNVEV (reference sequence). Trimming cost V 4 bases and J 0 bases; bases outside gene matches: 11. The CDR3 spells CASSSLGLAGGSSYEQYF. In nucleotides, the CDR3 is TGTGCCAGCAGTTCGCTCGGGCTAGCGGGAGGAAGCTCCTACGAGCAGTACTTC.

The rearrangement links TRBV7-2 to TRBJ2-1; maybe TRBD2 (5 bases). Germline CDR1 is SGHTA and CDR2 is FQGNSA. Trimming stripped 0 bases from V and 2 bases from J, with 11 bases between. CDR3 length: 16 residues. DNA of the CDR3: TGTGCCAGCAGCTTAGCGTTAGCGCGAGCCTACAATGAGCAGTTCTTC. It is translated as CASSLALARAYNEQFF.

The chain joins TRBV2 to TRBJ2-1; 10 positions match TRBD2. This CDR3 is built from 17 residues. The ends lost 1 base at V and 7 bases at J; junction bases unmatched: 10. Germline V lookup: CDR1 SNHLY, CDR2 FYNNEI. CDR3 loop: CASSEGLAGAGGNEQFF. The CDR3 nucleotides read TGTGCCAGCAGTGAAGGTCTAGCGGGAGCGGGTGGGAATGAGCAGTTCTTC.

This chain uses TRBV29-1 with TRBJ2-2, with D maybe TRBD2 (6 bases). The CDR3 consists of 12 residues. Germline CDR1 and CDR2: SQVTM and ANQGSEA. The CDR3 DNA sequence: TGCAGTTTGGGACTTAACACCGGGGAGCTGTTTTTT. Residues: CSLGLNTGELFF.

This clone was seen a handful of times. DNA of the CDR3: TGTGCCAGCAGTGATACGGACTCTCGCCCCTACAATGAGCAGTTCTTC. Its translation: CASSDTDSRPYNEQFF. This chain connects TRBV6-1 to TRBJ2-1; perhaps TRBD2 as D (5 bases). Germline V gene sequence: CDR1 MNHNS, CDR2 SASEGT. The CDR3 contains 16 residues. Trimming removed 3 bases at V and 2 bases at J, with 14 bases between.

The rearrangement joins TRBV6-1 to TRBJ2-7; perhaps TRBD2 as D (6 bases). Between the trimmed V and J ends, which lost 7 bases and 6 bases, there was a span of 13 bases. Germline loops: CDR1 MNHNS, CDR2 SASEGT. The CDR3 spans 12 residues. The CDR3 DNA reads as TGTGCCAGCATTCTGGGGAGGTCCGAGCAGTACTTC. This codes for CASILGRSEQYF.

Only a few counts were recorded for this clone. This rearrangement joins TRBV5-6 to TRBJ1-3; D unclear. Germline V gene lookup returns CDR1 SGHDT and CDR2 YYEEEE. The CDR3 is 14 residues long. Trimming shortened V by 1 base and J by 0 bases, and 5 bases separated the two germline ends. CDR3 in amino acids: CASSLPGSGNTIYF. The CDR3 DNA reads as TGTGCCAGCAGCTTGCCAGGCTCTGGAAACACCATATATTTT.

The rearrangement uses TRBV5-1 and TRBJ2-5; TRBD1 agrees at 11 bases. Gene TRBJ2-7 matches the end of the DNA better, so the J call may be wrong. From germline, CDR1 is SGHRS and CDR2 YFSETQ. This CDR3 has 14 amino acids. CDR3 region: CASSPGTGGYEQYF. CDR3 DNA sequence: TGCGCCAGCAGCCCCGGGACAGGGGGCTACGAGCAGTACTTC.

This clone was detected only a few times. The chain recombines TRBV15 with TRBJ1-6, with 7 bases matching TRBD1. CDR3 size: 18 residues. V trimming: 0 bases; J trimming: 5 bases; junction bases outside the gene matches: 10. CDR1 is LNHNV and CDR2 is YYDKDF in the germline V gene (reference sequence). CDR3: CATSRDRVDREHNSPLHF. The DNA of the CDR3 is TGTGCCACCAGCAGAGATCGGGTTGACAGGGAGCATAATTCACCCCTCCACTTT. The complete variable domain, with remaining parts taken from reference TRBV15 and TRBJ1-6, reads DAMVIQNPRYQVTQFGKPVTLSCSQTLNHNVMYWYQQKSSQAPKLLFHYYDKDFNNEADTPDNFQSRRPNTSFCFLDIRSPGLGDTAMYLCATSRDRVDREHNSPLHFGNGTRLTVT.

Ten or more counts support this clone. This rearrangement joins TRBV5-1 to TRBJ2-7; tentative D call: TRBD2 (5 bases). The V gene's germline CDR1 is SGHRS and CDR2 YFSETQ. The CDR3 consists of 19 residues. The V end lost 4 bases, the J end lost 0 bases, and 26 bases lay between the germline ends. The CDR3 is CASSPQPQRPTLSSYEQYF. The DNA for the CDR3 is TGCGCCAGCAGCCCACAGCCCCAGCGGCCGACTCTGAGCTCCTACGAGCAGTACTTC.

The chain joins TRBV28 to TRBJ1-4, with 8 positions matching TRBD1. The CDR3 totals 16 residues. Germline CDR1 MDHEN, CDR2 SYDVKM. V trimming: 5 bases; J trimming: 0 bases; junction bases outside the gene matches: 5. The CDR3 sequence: CASSPDRGTTNEKLFF. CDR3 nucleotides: TGTGCCAGCAGTCCTGACAGGGGAACAACTAATGAAAAACTGTTTTTT. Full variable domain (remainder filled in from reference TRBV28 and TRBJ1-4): DVKVTQSSRYLVKRTGEKVFLECVQDMDHENMFWYRQDPGLGLRLIYFSYDVKMKEKGDIPEGYSVSREKKERFSLILESASTNQTSMYLCASSPDRGTTNEKLFFGSGTQLSVL.